This TCR beta chain was captured in a study of blood T cell repertoires in COVID-19. This clone is labeled medium-sized. As processed by the authors: Amplification with reference gene primers provided the estimates of nucleated cell counts. TCRdb's copy holds only in-frame clones and misses some; the assay was immunoSEQ multiplex PCR. The V and J calls and clone size were taken over from that table, and D and trimming were inferred from the DNA. The sample comprises about 78,000 clones, 86% of which are singletons, and around 5.3% rests with the top ten. The CDR3 totals 16 residues. Trimming at V came to 1 base and at J to 0 bases, leaving 4 bases not matched to a gene. From germline, CDR1 is MGHRA and CDR2 YSYEKL.

Sequencing was carried out using peripheral blood. J is TRBJ2-7 and V is TRBV4-1, with 9 positions matching TRBD2. The TCR was taken from a man over 45 with active or convalescent COVID-19. The CDR3 protein is CASSQVRAGGSYEQYV. CDR3 coding DNA: TGCGCCAGCAGCCAAGTTCGAGCGGGGGGCTCCTACGAGCAGTACGTC.